The T cell receptor (beta chain) described here comes from a study of CD8 T cells in Susac syndrome. RNA, at about 0.45 to 1 ug, was reverse transcribed with random hexamers. MiXCR, run by TCRdb on the immunoSEQ multiplex PCR reads, gives a single entry per CDR3 protein. In the table there are about 140,000 distinct CDR3 sequences, around 94% of which are singletons. This CDR3 has 16 residues. Germline assignment: CDR1 MNHEY and CDR2 SVGEGT. Trimming removed 2 bases from V and 3 bases from J, with 16 bases in between. Input material: CD8+ T cells from PBMCs. The chain couples TRBV6-2 or TRBV6-3 to TRBJ2-5; TRBD1 is a possible D gene (6 bases). This clonotype was obtained from a human donor in good health. CDR3 nucleotides: TGTGCCAGCAGTTACGAGGCAGGGGAAGTGGAAGAGACCCAGTACTTC. Translation gives CASSYEAGEVEETQYF.